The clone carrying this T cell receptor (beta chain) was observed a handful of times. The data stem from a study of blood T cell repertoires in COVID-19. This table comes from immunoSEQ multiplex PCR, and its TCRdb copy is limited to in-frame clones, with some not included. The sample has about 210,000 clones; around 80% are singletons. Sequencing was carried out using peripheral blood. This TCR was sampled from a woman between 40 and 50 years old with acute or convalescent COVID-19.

The CDR3 DNA reads TGTGCCAGCAGCTTGGTGTCCCCAACGGGGGAGCAGTTCTTC. Translated, it gives CASSLVSPTGEQFF. The chain couples TRBV5-6 to TRBJ2-1; possible D gene TRBD2, 5 bases. V was shortened by 0 bases and J by 10 bases, with 14 bases between the two germline ends. CDR3 size: 14 residues. Looked up from germline, CDR1 is SGHDT and CDR2 is YYEEEE.